The TCR beta chain described here comes from a study of siplizumab effects on memory and regulatory T cells. This clone was counted once. Libraries were prepared by immunoSEQ multiplex PCR; TCRdb keeps only in-frame clonotypes and omits some of them. Among some 100,000 clones, roughly 95% were seen once, and the ten largest hold around 0.031%. Trimming cost V 2 bases and J 4 bases; bases outside gene matches: 7. CDR1 is SGHNT and CDR2 is YYREEE in the germline V gene (reference sequence). This CDR3 has 16 amino acids. V gene TRBV5-4 combines with J gene TRBJ1-5, with 9 bases fitting TRBD1. The sequencing sample was made of naive CD4+ T cells sorted from blood. This clonotype originated in a human donor in good health. CDR3 sequence reads: CASSFGDRGGNQPQHF. The DNA for the CDR3 is TGTGCCAGCAGCTTTGGAGACAGGGGGGGTAATCAGCCCCAGCATTTT.